One and the same sample provided the 20 T cell receptor beta chains below, sequenced in a study of CD8 T cells in Susac syndrome. Random hexamers were used to reverse transcribe roughly 0.45 to 1 ug of RNA. MiXCR was run by TCRdb on the immunoSEQ multiplex PCR reads, yielding one entry per CDR3 protein. The sample consists of about 130,000 distinct CDR3 sequences, around 94% of them appearing once. The specimen sequenced was CD8+ T cells from PBMCs. These receptors came from a human donor with Susac syndrome.

The chain is built from TRBV4-3 and TRBJ2-6, with 11 bases matching TRBD1. The CDR3 contains 17 residues. CDR1 and CDR2 from the germline V gene are LGHNA and YSLEER. Trimming cost V 6 bases and J 0 bases; bases outside gene matches: 4. The CDR3 sequence: CASSAGTGGSGANVLTF. The DNA of the CDR3 is TGCGCCAGCAGTGCCGGGACAGGGGGCTCTGGGGCCAACGTCCTGACTTTC.

CDR3: CSVEYLGGAAEETQYF. DNA for the CDR3: TGCAGCGTTGAATATCTCGGGGGGGCCGCCGAAGAGACCCAGTACTTC. J is TRBJ2-5 and V is TRBV29-1, with TRBD2 matching over 8 bases. This CDR3 has 16 amino acids. V was clipped by 2 bases and J by 3 bases; unmatched bases: 11. The germline gives CDR1 SQVTM, CDR2 ANQGSEA.

The rearrangement links TRBV30 to TRBJ2-3; weak D call: TRBD2 (6 bases). V was shortened by 3 bases and J by 1 base, with 11 bases between the two germline ends. There are 14 residues in the CDR3. CDR1 and CDR2 from the germline V gene are GTSNPN and SVGIG (reference sequence). DNA for the CDR3: TGTGCCTGGAGCCCCGGGAGTGGCACAGATACGCAGTATTTT. Translated, it gives CAWSPGSGTDTQYF.

V is TRBV20-1 and J is TRBJ2-7, with a possible D match to TRBD2 (7 bases). Germline lookup yields CDR1 DFQATT and CDR2 SNEGSKA (reference sequence). Trimming cost V 0 bases and J 1 base, with 16 bases left between them. The CDR3 runs to 16 residues. CDR3 coding DNA: TGCAGTGCTAGAGATATGTGGGGGGGCACTTCCTACGAGCAGTACTTC. This encodes CSARDMWGGTSYEQYF.

In this sample, this clonotype turned up once. The chain uses TRBV5-1 and TRBJ1-1; tentative D call: TRBD1 (5 bases). V dropped 1 base and J dropped 1 base, with 20 bases sitting between them. This CDR3 spans 18 amino acids. Germline lookup yields CDR1 SGHRS and CDR2 YFSETQ. The CDR3 is CASSLWGRERARNTEAFF. In DNA, the CDR3 is TGCGCCAGCAGCTTGTGGGGCAGGGAACGGGCTCGGAACACTGAAGCTTTCTTT.

The rearrangement links TRBV11-1 to TRBJ1-5; 8 bases map to TRBD1. The CDR3 has 16 residues. Unmatched junction bases numbered 7, after V lost 1 base and J lost 5 bases. Germline CDR1 is SGHAT and CDR2 is FQDESV (reference sequence). The CDR3 loop is CASSLVPDREYQPQHF. DNA for the CDR3: TGTGCCAGCAGCTTAGTCCCGGACAGGGAGTATCAGCCCCAGCATTTT.

The genes are TRBV6-6 and TRBJ2-1; tentatively, D is TRBD2 (6 bases). V was trimmed by 7 bases and J by 3 bases, leaving 19 bases between them. The CDR3 consists of 16 residues. The V gene's germline CDR1 is MNHNY and CDR2 SVGAGI (reference sequence). The CDR3 sequence: CASTLSGGGVYNEQFF. CDR3 sequence (DNA): TGTGCCAGCACCCTGTCTGGTGGCGGGGTCTACAATGAGCAGTTCTTC.

V gene TRBV29-1 combines with J gene TRBJ2-5, with a possible D match to TRBD2 (6 bases). CDR3 length equals 14 residues. Germline values: CDR1 SQVTM, CDR2 ANQGSEA. V lost 0 bases, J lost 0 bases, and 8 bases lay in between. For the CDR3, the DNA is TGCAGCGTTGAAGAGGGGAGGTACCAAGAGACCCAGTACTTC. Translating gives CSVEEGRYQETQYF.

This chain links TRBV19 with TRBJ2-5; tentatively, D is TRBD1 or TRBD2 (5 bases each). Germline-derived CDR1 and CDR2 are LNHDA and SQIVND (reference sequence). The ends were cut back, 3 bases at V and 6 bases at J, with 8 bases in the middle. This CDR3 comprises 12 residues. In nucleotides, the CDR3 is TGTGCCAGTAGTATTGGGGGAAAGACCCAGTACTTC. Translated, it gives CASSIGGKTQYF.

The chain uses TRBV11-1 and TRBJ1-2; 7 bases agree with TRBD1. After removal of 5 bases from V and 1 base from J, the junction contained 13 bases not matched to a gene. This CDR3 spans 17 amino acids. The germline V gene has CDR1 SGHAT and CDR2 FQDESV (reference sequence). The CDR3 region has the DNA TGTGCCAGCAGCCAGAACCATGGGACAGCAGTTAACTATGGCTACACCTTC. This codes for CASSQNHGTAVNYGYTF.

The chain is built from TRBV20-1 and TRBJ2-7; D is unresolved. Trimming took 4 bases from V and 3 from J, leaving 10 bases between them. There are 12 residues in the CDR3. CDR1 is DFQATT and CDR2 is SNEGSKA in the germline V gene (reference sequence). The CDR3 loop is CSATSGDYEQYF. Written as DNA, the CDR3 is TGCAGTGCTACCTCTGGGGACTACGAGCAGTACTTC.

V is TRBV7-3 and J is TRBJ1-1, with 11 bases identical to TRBD1. The V and J ends lost 4 bases and 10 bases, in that order; junction bases with no gene match: 2. The CDR3 length is 12 residues. The germline V gene encodes CDR1 SGHTA and CDR2 FQGTGA. In DNA, the CDR3 is TGTGCCAGCAGCTCGGGACAGGGGGGAGCTTTCTTT. Translated: CASSSGQGGAFF.

The rearrangement links TRBV6-1 to TRBJ1-1, with D possibly TRBD1 on 5 matching bases. The V end was cut by 5 bases, the J end by 4 bases, with 11 bases between. Per germline, CDR1 MNHNS and CDR2 SASEGT. CDR3 length: 13 residues. CDR3: CASSMGRGTEAFF. CDR3 bases: TGTGCCAGCAGTATGGGACGAGGCACTGAAGCTTTCTTT.

This chain's CDR3 is CASRRTSGGYNEQFF. Written as DNA, the CDR3 is TGTGCCAGCCGGAGGACTAGCGGGGGGTACAATGAGCAGTTCTTC. The chain uses TRBV28 and TRBJ2-1; 14 nucleotides match TRBD2. The CDR3 has 15 residues. The germline V gene has CDR1 MDHEN and CDR2 SYDVKM. Germline trimming cut 8 bases from V and 4 bases from J; bases unmatched to any gene: 4.

This rearrangement joins TRBV6-5 to TRBJ2-5; D ambiguous. The V gene's germline CDR1 is MNHEY and CDR2 SVGAGI. V was shortened by 0 bases and J by 2 bases, with 16 bases between the two germline ends. The CDR3 covers 17 residues. The CDR3 DNA reads as TGTGCCAGCAGTTACTCGGGTCCCGCAGGAGAACAAGAGACCCAGTACTTC. Protein product: CASSYSGPAGEQETQYF.

J is TRBJ2-1 and V is TRBV9; D gene ambiguous. The V gene's germline CDR1 is SGDLS and CDR2 YYNGEE. The CDR3 totals 15 residues. Deletions cut 3 bases from V and 0 bases from J, with 10 bases between. CDR3 in DNA: TGTGCCAGCAGCGCAAGACGGAGCTCCTACAATGAGCAGTTCTTC. Translated: CASSARRSSYNEQFF. The full variable domain, in which reference TRBV9 and TRBJ2-1 provide the parts outside the CDR3, is DSGVTQTPKHLITATGQRVTLRCSPRSGDLSVYWYQQSLDQGLQFLIQYYNGEERAKGNILERFSAQQFPDLHSELNLSSLELGDSALYFCASSARRSSYNEQFFGPGTRLTVL.

The count of this clonotype is one. The junction does not match germline at one end; this may be a read error. The chain employs TRBV6-1 and TRBJ2-7, with D perhaps matching TRBD1 (5 bases). Per germline, CDR1 MNHNS and CDR2 SASEGT. The CDR3 contains 14 residues. CDR3 in amino acids: CASQEFLDKSSWHF. CDR3 DNA sequence: TGTGCCAGCCAAGAATTCCTGGACAAAAGTAGTTGGCACTTC.

This chain links TRBV7-9 with TRBJ2-7; D uncertain. CDR1 and CDR2 (germline): SEHNR, FQNEAQ (reference sequence). This CDR3 spans 14 amino acids. Trimming took off 5 bases at V and 5 bases at J, with 16 bases between the two ends. The CDR3 nucleotides read TGTGCCAGCAGCCTTTCCCCACCGAGCCACGAGCAGTACTTC. It encodes CASSLSPPSHEQYF.

The chain joins TRBV5-6 to TRBJ1-2; 8 bases fit TRBD1. The CDR3 has 15 amino acids. The junction had 9 bases not matched to a gene; V was cut back by 3 bases and J by 5 bases. The germline CDR1 and CDR2 sequences are SGHDT and YYEEEE. DNA for the CDR3: TGTGCCAGCAGCTGGGTCGGGCAGGGGGCTTATGGCTACACCTTC. Translated, it gives CASSWVGQGAYGYTF. Complete variable domain (other parts from reference TRBV5-6 and TRBJ1-2): DAGVTQSPTHLIKTRGQQVTLRCSPKSGHDTVSWYQQALGQGPQFIFQYYEEEERQRGNFPDRFSGHQFPNYSSELNVNALLLGDSALYLCASSWVGQGAYGYTFGSGTRLTVV.

The chain uses TRBV21-1 and TRBJ1-4; the listed D gene, TRBD1, was not tested against the DNA. TRBV21-1 is a documented pseudogene. This CDR3 region has 17 residues. Here the CDR3 reads CASSKEGRGRSDEKLFF. The CDR3 DNA reads TGTGCCAGCAGCAAAGAGGGCAGGGGGAGAAGTGATGAAAAACTGTTTTTT.